This T cell receptor beta chain was identified during a study of blood T cell repertoires in COVID-19. This table comes from immunoSEQ multiplex PCR, and its TCRdb copy is limited to in-frame clones, with some not included. The data contain hundreds of thousands of clones, approximately 86% of them singletons. There are 16 residues in the CDR3. V dropped 1 base and J dropped 2; count of bases not matched to a gene: 7. Germline V lookup: CDR1 SGDLS, CDR2 YYNGEE. Participant ages covered roughly 18 to 89 years across about 22 US areas. The specimen sequenced was PBMCs or T cells enriched from blood (not recorded which). This TCR was sampled from a woman between 35 and 50 years old with acute COVID-19. V and J are TRBV9 and TRBJ2-3, with 7 bases identical to TRBD2. The CDR3 loop reads CASSVSTSVNTDTQYF. The CDR3 DNA is TGTGCCAGCAGCGTATCAACTAGCGTAAACACAGATACGCAGTATTTT. The full variable domain, in which reference TRBV9 and TRBJ2-3 provide the parts outside the CDR3, is DSGVTQTPKHLITATGQRVTLRCSPRSGDLSVYWYQQSLDQGLQFLIQYYNGEERAKGNILERFSAQQFPDLHSELNLSSLELGDSALYFCASSVSTSVNTDTQYFGPGTRLTVL.